A single sample gave rise to the 14 T cell receptor beta chains below, sequenced in a study of beta chain features in type 1 diabetes. Expressed TCRB transcripts got sequenced, as all isolated RNA was reverse transcribed. TCRdb's table, derived via immunoSEQ multiplex PCR, lists solely in-frame clones and lacks some. This table has 680,000 or so clones, around an eighth appearing once. Their antigen targets remain unknown. Overall study findings and caveats: All four CD4+ subsets from Type 1 diabetes patients carried moderately but significantly shorter TCRB CDR3s.

The source material was naive CD4+ T cells from blood. The receptors derive from a man between 18 and 29 years old with type 1 diabetes.

This clone was counted between two and nine times. V gene TRBV7-9 combines with J gene TRBJ2-1; 11 bases are shared with TRBD2. Germline CDR1 and CDR2: SEHNR and FQNEAQ (reference sequence). J lost 5 bases, V lost 5 bases, and 8 bases had no gene match. This CDR3 has 16 amino acids. Written as DNA, the CDR3 is TGTGCCAGCAGCCCAACTAGCGGGGGACCCCACAATGAGCAGTTCTTC. This sequence encodes CASSPTSGGPHNEQFF.

This clone was observed a few times. The chain combines TRBV7-2 with TRBJ1-6; a weak D match, TRBD1 (5 bases). V was clipped by 6 bases and J by 5 bases, with 20 bases between them. This CDR3 spans 17 amino acids. From germline, CDR1 is SGHTA and CDR2 FQGNSA. CDR3 bases: TGTGCCAGCAGACTAGGAGACAGAACGATGAATAATTCACCCCTCCACTTT. It specifies CASRLGDRTMNNSPLHF.

This clone was detected a few times. The chain has TRBV10-2 and TRBJ1-1, with D maybe TRBD1 (5 bases). Per germline, CDR1 WSHSY and CDR2 SAAADI. The V end lost 6 bases, the J end lost 0 bases, and 14 bases lay between the germline ends. CDR3 length equals 15 residues. CDR3: CASRRGTQMNTEAFF. CDR3 coding DNA: TGCGCCAGCAGACGCGGGACCCAGATGAACACTGAAGCTTTCTTT.

V and J are TRBV9 and TRBJ2-3; 8 nucleotides agree with TRBD2. With 6 bases clipped from V and 1 base from J, the junction kept 7 bases outside the gene matches. Germline V CDR1 and CDR2: SGDLS, YYNGEE. The CDR3 consists of 15 residues. This chain's CDR3 is CASNARGAGTDTQYF. The CDR3 region has the DNA TGTGCCAGCAACGCGCGGGGGGCTGGCACAGATACGCAGTATTTT.

The chain joins TRBV6-5 to TRBJ2-5; D is unclear. In germline, CDR1 is MNHEY, CDR2 SVGAGI. The length of the CDR3 is 13 residues. V gave up 2 bases and J gave up 7 bases, with 11 bases separating them. DNA of the CDR3: TGTGCCAGCAGTTACGGGGTCGGCGGGACCCAGTACTTC. Translated, it gives CASSYGVGGTQYF.

The rearrangement joins TRBV7-7 to TRBJ2-5; 11 positions match TRBD2. In germline, CDR1 is SSHAT, CDR2 FNYEAQ (reference sequence). CDR3 length: 15 residues. V was clipped by 5 bases and J by 2 bases; unmatched bases: 4. The CDR3 loop is CASSAGTSGQETQYF. Here the CDR3 DNA reads TGTGCCAGCAGCGCCGGGACTAGCGGTCAAGAGACCCAGTACTTC.

Concerning this clone: This specimen includes other DNA sequences encoding the same CDR3. CDR3 loop: CASSSGTENTEAFF. The CDR3 DNA is TGCGCCAGCAGCTCGGGGACGGAGAACACTGAAGCTTTCTTT. The chain combines TRBV5-1 with TRBJ1-1; D is perhaps TRBD1 (5 bases). The CDR3 is 14 residues long. V lost 3 bases to trimming and J lost 1 base, with 10 bases between them. Germline V gene lookup returns CDR1 SGHRS and CDR2 YFSETQ. The variable domain in full, with the rest retrieved from reference TRBV5-1 and TRBJ1-1, is KAGVTQTPRYLIKTRGQQVTLSCSPISGHRSVSWYQQTPGQGLQFLFEYFSETQRNKGNFPGRFSGRQFSNSRSEMNVSTLELGDSALYLCASSSGTENTEAFFGQGTRLTVV.

As concerns this clone: Other DNA sequences in this specimen translate into the identical CDR3. The chain recombines TRBV18 with TRBJ2-5; D remains ambiguous. CDR3 length: 14 residues. Trimming pared 0 bases from V and 4 bases from J, leaving 9 bases between. The germline CDR1 and CDR2 sequences are KGHSH and LQKENI. Here the CDR3 reads CASSPPSVPETQYF. CDR3 nucleotides: TGTGCCAGCTCACCACCGAGCGTACCAGAGACCCAGTACTTC.

This sequence joins TRBV30 and TRBJ2-3; 10 bases match TRBD1. J was trimmed by 1 base and V by 3 bases; bases with no gene match: 7. The CDR3 is 16 amino acids. CDR1 and CDR2 from the germline V gene are GTSNPN and SVGIG (reference sequence). The chain's CDR3 is CAWSGDRGLRTDTQYF. The CDR3 nucleotides are TGTGCCTGGAGCGGGGACAGGGGACTCCGCACAGATACGCAGTATTTT.

The chain employs TRBV27 and TRBJ2-7, with D uncertain. Germline CDR1 and CDR2: MNHEY and SMNVEV (reference sequence). Trimming cost V 6 bases and J 5 bases, with 14 bases left between them. This CDR3 is 13 amino acids long. DNA for the CDR3: TGTGCCAGCAGAGAGTTCGCGGCCGACGAGCAGTACTTC. This gives the protein CASREFAADEQYF.

This chain connects TRBV28 to TRBJ2-7, with D possibly TRBD1 on 6 matching bases. The CDR3 is 14 amino acids. Germline V gene lookup returns CDR1 MDHEN and CDR2 SYDVKM. V lost 10 bases and J lost 2, with 18 bases in between. The CDR3 DNA reads TGTGCCACCTCAGAGACAGGCGCTACCTACGAGCAGTACTTC. Amino acid sequence: CATSETGATYEQYF.

This clone has just a few counts. This sequence joins TRBV30 and TRBJ2-7; D call uncertain. Germline assignment: CDR1 GTSNPN and CDR2 SVGIG (reference sequence). The CDR3 length is 11 residues. Trimming cost V 7 bases and J 0 bases, with 7 bases left between them. The CDR3 bases are TGTGCCTCCGGTGGCTCCTACGAGCAGTACTTC. Its protein is CASGGSYEQYF.

About this clone: Other DNA sequences of this sample code for an identical CDR3. V usage is TRBV2 and J usage is TRBJ1-2; 7 bases fit TRBD1. The CDR3 has 13 residues. Germline assignment: CDR1 SNHLY and CDR2 FYNNEI. The V gene end was trimmed by 4 bases and the J gene end by 4 bases; junction bases not matched to a gene: 3. CDR3 residues: CASSGQGGYGYTF. Written as DNA, the CDR3 is TGTGCCAGCAGTGGCCAGGGGGGCTATGGCTACACCTTC.

The rearrangement uses TRBV25-1 and TRBJ2-7; 9 nucleotides align to TRBD2. Germline CDR1 and CDR2: MGHDK and SYGVNS. CDR3 size: 15 residues. V trimming: 3 bases; J trimming: 7 bases; junction bases outside the gene matches: 10. The CDR3 here is CASSETSGSSDEQYF. CDR3 in DNA: TGTGCCAGCAGTGAGACTAGCGGCTCTTCAGATGAGCAGTACTTC.